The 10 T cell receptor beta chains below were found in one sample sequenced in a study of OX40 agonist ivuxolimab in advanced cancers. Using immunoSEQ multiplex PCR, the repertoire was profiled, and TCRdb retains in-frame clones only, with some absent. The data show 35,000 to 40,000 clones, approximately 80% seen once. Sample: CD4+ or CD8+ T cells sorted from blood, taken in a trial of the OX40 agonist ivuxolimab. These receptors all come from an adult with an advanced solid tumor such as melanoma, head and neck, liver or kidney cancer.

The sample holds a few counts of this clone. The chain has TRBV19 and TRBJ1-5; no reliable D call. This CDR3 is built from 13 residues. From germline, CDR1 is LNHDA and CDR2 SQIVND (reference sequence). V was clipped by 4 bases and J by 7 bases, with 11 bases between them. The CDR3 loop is CASSTSVDQPQHF. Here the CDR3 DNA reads TGTGCCAGTAGTACCTCCGTTGACCAGCCCCAGCATTTT.

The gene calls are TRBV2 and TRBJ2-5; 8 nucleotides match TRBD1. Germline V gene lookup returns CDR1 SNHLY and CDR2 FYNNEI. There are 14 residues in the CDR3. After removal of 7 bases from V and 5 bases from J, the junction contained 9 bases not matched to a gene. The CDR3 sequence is CASNRQGRQETQYF. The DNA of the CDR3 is TGTGCCAGCAACCGACAGGGGAGGCAGGAGACCCAGTACTTC.

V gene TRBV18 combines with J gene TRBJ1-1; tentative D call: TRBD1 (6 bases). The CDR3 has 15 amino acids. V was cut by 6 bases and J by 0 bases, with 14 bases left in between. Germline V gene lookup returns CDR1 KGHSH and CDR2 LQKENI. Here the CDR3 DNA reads TGTGCCAGCTCCCCCATACAGGGTATGAACACTGAAGCTTTCTTT. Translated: CASSPIQGMNTEAFF.

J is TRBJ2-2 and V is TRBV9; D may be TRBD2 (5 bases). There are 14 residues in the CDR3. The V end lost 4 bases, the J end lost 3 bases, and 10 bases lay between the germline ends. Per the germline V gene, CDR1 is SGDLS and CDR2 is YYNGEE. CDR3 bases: TGTGCCAGCAGCCGAGGGCCCGACACCGGGGAGCTGTTTTTT. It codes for CASSRGPDTGELFF.

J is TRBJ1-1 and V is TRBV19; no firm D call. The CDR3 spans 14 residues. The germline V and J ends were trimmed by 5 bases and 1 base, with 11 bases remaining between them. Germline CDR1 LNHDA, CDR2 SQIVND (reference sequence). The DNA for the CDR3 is TGTGCCAGTAGTCCCGGGGAGGGGAACACTGAAGCTTTCTTT. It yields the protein CASSPGEGNTEAFF.

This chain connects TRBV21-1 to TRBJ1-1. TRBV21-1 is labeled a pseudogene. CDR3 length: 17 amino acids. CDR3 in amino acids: CASSITARPSLNTEAFF. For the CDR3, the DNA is TGTGCCAGTTCCATAACCGCCCGACCCTCTCTAAACACTGAAGCTTTCTTT.

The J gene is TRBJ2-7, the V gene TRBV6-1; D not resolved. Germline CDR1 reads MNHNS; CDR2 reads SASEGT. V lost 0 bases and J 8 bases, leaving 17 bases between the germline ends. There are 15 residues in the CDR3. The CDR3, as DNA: TGTGCCAGCAGTGAAGCGCTCGGAGAGTTGGCCAAGCAGTACTTC. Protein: CASSEALGELAKQYF.

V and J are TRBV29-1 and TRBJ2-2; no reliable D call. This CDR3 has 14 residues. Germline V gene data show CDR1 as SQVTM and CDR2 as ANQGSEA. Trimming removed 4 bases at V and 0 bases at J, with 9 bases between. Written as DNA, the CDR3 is TGCAGCGTTGCTCCCAGATCGAACACCGGGGAGCTGTTTTTT. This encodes CSVAPRSNTGELFF.

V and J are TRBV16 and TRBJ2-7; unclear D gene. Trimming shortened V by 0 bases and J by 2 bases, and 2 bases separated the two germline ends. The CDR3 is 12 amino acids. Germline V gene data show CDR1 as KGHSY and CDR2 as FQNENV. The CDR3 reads CASSQSPYEQYF. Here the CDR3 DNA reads TGTGCCAGCAGCCAATCACCCTACGAGCAGTACTTC. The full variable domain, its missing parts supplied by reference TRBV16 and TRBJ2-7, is GEEVAQTPKHLVRGEGQKAKLYCAPIKGHSYVFWYQQVLKNEFKFLISFQNENVFDETGMPKERFSAKCLPNSPCSLEIQATKLEDSAVYFCASSQSPYEQYFGPGTRLTVT.

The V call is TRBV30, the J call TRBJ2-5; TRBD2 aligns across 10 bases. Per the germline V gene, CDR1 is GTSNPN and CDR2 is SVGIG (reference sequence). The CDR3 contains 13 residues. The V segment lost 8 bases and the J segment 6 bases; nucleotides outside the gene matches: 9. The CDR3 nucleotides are TGTGCCCTTTCTAGCGGGAGTAGGCAGACCCAGTACTTC. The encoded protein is CALSSGSRQTQYF.